This T cell receptor (beta chain) was recorded in a study of CXCR3-negative and CXCR3-positive naive CD8 T cells. General study findings and limits: Both naive subsets showed comparably high diversity, and memory CD8+ cells showed much lower diversity.

The CDR3 extends over 12 amino acids. The germline V gene has CDR1 MDHEN and CDR2 SYDVKM. It was by 5' RACE with UMI labels that the TRB cDNA libraries were prepared. TCRdb reworked the 5' RACE reads into one entry per CDR3 protein, no DNA. The listing contains about 130,000 distinct CDR3 sequences. Details on this clonotype: Its cognate antigen is unknown.

The sequenced material came from naive CXCR3- CD8+ T cells from blood. Noted subset: CD45RO-CCR7+CD27+CD95- naive CD8+ T cells lacking CXCR3 (TNR3-). The chain couples TRBV28 to TRBJ2-4; the TCRdb call, TRBD2, lacks DNA for checking. The TCR was taken from a human donor in good health. Some clones in this sample may be carry-over from other donors' samples. CDR3 loop: CASRGLTGALRF.